These T cell receptor beta chains were read from a single sample in a study of T cell repertoires in cytomegalovirus infection. Antigen specificity for these receptors is unknown. TCRdb processed the reads anew with MiXCR; each CDR3 protein has one entry. In the table there are about 310,000 distinct CDR3 sequences, 20% to 30% of which are singletons. This material consisted of cultured PBMCs, taken from culture after CMV antigen stimulation. These receptors originate from a human donor in good health (CMV status not recorded). Some clones in this sample may be carry-over from other donors' samples. Both conserved end residues are part of each CDR3. D genes are given only for firm matches. Clone size is shown for a subset of rows, as once, few, many or a class of expanded clone.

abundance,j_gene,v_gene,d_gene,CDR3aa,CDR3nt
many,TRBJ2-1,TRBV7-8,NA,CASDRIQGNYNEQFF,TGTGCCAGCGACCGGATCCAGGGAAACTACAATGAGCAGTTCTTC
few,TRBJ1-1,TRBV28,NA,CASSRRTEQNTEAFF,TGTGCCAGCAGTCGCAGGACAGAGCAGAACACTGAAGCTTTCTTT
NA,TRBJ2-1,TRBV12-5,TRBD2,CASGLRIGGGSYNEQFF,TGTGCTAGTGGTTTGAGGATAGGCGGGGGCTCCTACAATGAGCAGTTCTTC
few,TRBJ2-3,TRBV6-1,NA,CASSEVGLGNKDTQYF,TGTGCCAGCAGTGAAGTCGGCCTAGGGAATAAAGATACGCAGTATTTT
few,TRBJ2-7,TRBV7-9,TRBD1,CASSYKTGANYEQYF,TGTGCCAGCAGCTACAAAACAGGGGCCAACTACGAGCAGTACTTC
many,TRBJ1-5,TRBV7-9,NA,CASSPHDQPQHF,TGTGCCAGCAGCCCCCATGACCAGCCCCAGCATTTT
NA,TRBJ1-1,TRBV19,TRBD1,CASSVPGQRGAEAFF,TGTGCCAGTAGTGTTCCGGGACAGCGCGGGGCTGAAGCTTTCTTT
NA,TRBJ2-1,TRBV7-3,TRBD2,CASSLTPSGLYNEQFF,TGTGCCAGCAGCTTAACGCCTAGCGGGTTATACAATGAGCAGTTCTTC
few,TRBJ2-1,TRBV11-2,TRBD1,CASRYSWDRGSSYNEQFF,TGTGCCAGCAGGTACAGCTGGGACAGGGGGTCGTCCTACAATGAGCAGTTCTTC
few,TRBJ1-3,TRBV4-1,NA,CASSPAGVGNTIYF,TGCGCCAGCAGCCCGGCAGGGGTGGGAAACACCATATATTTT
NA,TRBJ2-5,TRBV5-4,TRBD1,CASSLAGTGKETQYF,TGTGCCAGCAGCTTGGCCGGGACAGGGAAAGAGACCCAGTACTTC
many,TRBJ1-1,TRBV7-2,NA,CASSFSGASKNTEAFF,TGTGCCAGCAGCTTCTCCGGGGCATCCAAGAACACTGAAGCTTTCTTT
many,TRBJ2-7,TRBV6-2/TRBV6-3,NA,CASSSPGGFSYEQYF,TGTGCCAGCAGTTCCCCCGGAGGCTTTTCCTACGAGCAGTACTTC
many,TRBJ2-7,TRBV19,TRBD2,CASTTSPFDPAGVSYEQYF,TGTGCCAGTACCACGTCCCCCTTTGATCCAGCGGGAGTCTCCTACGAGCAGTACTTC
few,TRBJ2-1,TRBV15,NA,CATSRDYGGSYNEQFF,TGTGCCACCAGCAGAGATTACGGGGGATCCTACAATGAGCAGTTCTTC
NA,TRBJ2-1,TRBV29-1,TRBD2,CSLGLAGHEQFF,TGCAGCCTCGGACTAGCGGGACATGAGCAGTTCTTC
NA,TRBJ1-1,TRBV12-3/TRBV12-4,NA,CASRDPGDTEAFF,TGTGCCAGCAGGGACCCGGGGGACACTGAAGCTTTCTTT
NA,TRBJ1-2,TRBV5-6,NA,CASSLEIRVKYGYTF,TGTGCCAGCAGCTTGGAAATCAGGGTGAAGTATGGCTACACCTTC
many,TRBJ2-1,TRBV7-2,TRBD2,CASTSGGRMNNEQFF,TGTGCCAGCACTTCTGGCGGGAGGATGAACAATGAGCAGTTCTTC
NA,TRBJ1-4,TRBV12-3/TRBV12-4,NA,CASSPSGTYNEKLFF,TGTGCCAGCAGTCCGTCAGGAACATATAATGAAAAACTGTTTTTT
NA,TRBJ2-1,TRBV5-1,NA,CASSFISGSSYNEQFF,TGCGCCAGCAGCTTTATTAGCGGTAGCTCCTACAATGAGCAGTTCTTC
NA,TRBJ2-7,TRBV28,NA,CASSPPGLPYEQYF,TGTGCCAGCAGCCCGCCAGGTCTTCCCTACGAGCAGTACTTC
many,TRBJ2-1,TRBV11-2,TRBD2,CASTLGLAGYNEQFF,TGTGCCAGCACACTGGGACTAGCGGGTTACAATGAGCAGTTCTTC
many,TRBJ2-1,TRBV7-2,TRBD1,CASSPPGTGANEQFF,TGTGCCAGCAGTCCACCCGGGACAGGGGCCAATGAGCAGTTCTTC
NA,TRBJ2-2,TRBV14,TRBD1,CASRPSGTGDTGELFF,TGTGCCAGCAGACCTTCCGGGACAGGAGACACCGGGGAGCTGTTTTTT
NA,TRBJ2-2,TRBV4-3,NA,CASSLSIPGARVTGELFF,TGCGCCAGCAGCCTATCGATCCCGGGGGCGCGGGTCACCGGGGAGCTGTTTTTT
NA,TRBJ2-7,TRBV6-5,NA,CASSYSFGYEQYF,TGTGCCAGCAGTTACTCGTTCGGGTACGAGCAGTACTTC
few,TRBJ2-3,TRBV7-2,NA,CASSDRDFSDTQYF,TGTGCCAGCAGCGACCGGGATTTTTCAGATACGCAGTATTTT
few,TRBJ2-4,TRBV4-2,NA,CASSQDLLALAKNIQYF,TGTGCCAGCAGCCAAGATTTGTTGGCCCTAGCCAAAAACATTCAGTACTTC
NA,TRBJ1-4,TRBV20-1,TRBD1,CSAESNTGAGNEKLFF,TGCAGTGCCGAGTCTAACACAGGGGCCGGTAATGAAAAACTGTTTTTT
few,TRBJ2-7,TRBV28,TRBD1,CASSPPQQGNYEQYF,TGTGCCAGCAGTCCGCCCCAACAGGGGAACTACGAGCAGTACTTC
NA,TRBJ1-5,TRBV12-3/TRBV12-4,NA,CASSLYSPGSNQPQHF,TGTGCCAGCAGTTTATATAGTCCAGGAAGCAATCAGCCCCAGCATTTT
many,TRBJ2-3,TRBV27,NA,CASSSDPPKSSTDTQYF,TGTGCCAGCAGTTCCGACCCCCCCAAGAGTAGCACAGATACGCAGTATTTT
many,TRBJ2-5,TRBV2,NA,CASSRGIFKTRETQYF,TGTGCCAGCAGTCGTGGGATCTTTAAAACAAGGGAGACCCAGTACTTC
few,TRBJ2-2,TRBV4-3,TRBD2,CASSQGRASGRGTGELFF,TGCGCCAGCAGCCAAGGAAGAGCTAGCGGGCGTGGTACCGGGGAGCTGTTTTTT
few,TRBJ2-4,TRBV25-1,NA,CASYWDGRRGWDIQYF,TGTGCCAGTTATTGGGATGGGCGTCGGGGGTGGGACATTCAGTACTTC
NA,TRBJ2-7,TRBV20-1,NA,CSAFASQGSYEQYF,TGCAGTGCTTTTGCGTCCCAGGGGTCTTACGAGCAGTACTTC
many,TRBJ2-5,TRBV7-2,NA,CASSSRGSSQETQYF,TGTGCCAGCAGCTCAAGGGGGAGTTCACAAGAGACCCAGTACTTC
few,TRBJ2-5,TRBV4-3,NA,CASSQVGAGGETQYF,TGCGCCAGCAGCCAAGTAGGGGCTGGAGGGGAGACCCAGTACTTC
many,TRBJ2-1,TRBV7-2,TRBD2,CASSSGLAGWSSYNEQFF,TGTGCCAGCAGCTCGGGACTAGCGGGTTGGAGCTCCTACAATGAGCAGTTCTTC
NA,TRBJ1-1,TRBV7-8,NA,CASSPRRIGIRAEAFF,TGTGCCAGCAGCCCCCGGAGGATAGGGATTCGGGCTGAAGCTTTCTTT
few,TRBJ2-3,TRBV29-1,NA,CSLAQGSTDTQYF,TGCAGTTTGGCGCAGGGTAGCACAGATACGCAGTATTTT
few,TRBJ2-1,TRBV7-9,TRBD1,CASSPRQGENEQFF,TGTGCCAGCAGCCCAAGACAGGGAGAGAATGAGCAGTTCTTC
NA,TRBJ2-7,TRBV6-2/TRBV6-3,NA,CASSLTRTAGSYEQYF,TGTGCCAGCAGCCTAACCCGGACAGCCGGCTCCTACGAGCAGTACTTC
many,TRBJ1-1,TRBV7-2,NA,CASSLWRNTEAFF,TGTGCCAGCAGCTTATGGCGGAACACTGAAGCTTTCTTT
NA,TRBJ2-1,TRBV19,TRBD2,CASALSSGSYNEQFF,TGTGCCAGTGCCCTGAGTAGCGGGTCCTACAATGAGCAGTTCTTC
NA,TRBJ2-7,TRBV7-2,NA,CASSPVGLKQYF,TGTGCCAGCAGCCCTGTAGGTTTAAAGCAGTACTTC
NA,TRBJ2-3,TRBV19,TRBD2,CASSTPGLAGGDTQYF,TGTGCCAGTAGTACCCCAGGACTAGCGGGAGGAGATACGCAGTATTTT
few,TRBJ2-7,TRBV24-1,NA,CATRGPDSDEQYF,TGTGCCACTAGGGGACCGGATAGCGACGAGCAGTACTTC
NA,TRBJ1-2,TRBV6-5,TRBD1,CASSRRTGVGIGGYGYTF,TGTGCCAGCAGTAGGCGGACAGGGGTAGGAATCGGCGGTTATGGCTACACCTTC
NA,TRBJ1-2,TRBV18,NA,CASSLRDGDGYTF,TGTGCCAGCTCACTCCGTGACGGAGATGGCTACACCTTC
few,TRBJ2-2,TRBV4-3,NA,CASSHTQGNTGELFF,TGCGCCAGCAGCCATACACAGGGGAACACCGGGGAGCTGTTTTTT